The next 16 T cell receptor beta chains were all read from a single sample in a study of spatial heterogeneity in lung cancer (dated by TCRdb to between 2019 and 2020). The library was built by means of 5' RACE. Instrument used: NextSeq 500. Starting from the raw public reads, TCRdb applied fastp trimming at Q25, assembled clones with MiXCR and retained in-frame beta chains. Rows matching on CDR3 protein sequence are summarized as one entry with the most common DNA and genes. The sample data list about 14,000 distinct CDR3 sequences, and about 4.5% of these were observed just once. The ten most abundant clones make up about 18% of the sample. This sample's time point label indicates: sample taken at primary tumor resection. Overall study results and their limits: The number of expanded intratumoral alpha and beta TCRs correlated with the tumor nonsynonymous mutation count.

No antigens are known for them. The sequences come from lung tumor tissue, collected at surgery. These TCRs come from a female donor with early-stage non-small cell lung cancer.

This clonotype occurred many times. This beta chain is an unintended read in a library built for alpha chains; its size means little. V and J are TRBV4-3 and TRBJ2-5; 14 nucleotides match TRBD2. Germline CDR1 and CDR2: LGHNA and YSLEER. Trimming at V came to 0 bases and at J to 4 bases, leaving 7 bases not matched to a gene. The CDR3 is 18 residues long. The CDR3 loop reads CASSQDSGLAGDGETQYF. In DNA, the CDR3 is TGCGCCAGCAGCCAAGATTCGGGACTAGCGGGGGACGGAGAGACCCAGTACTTC.

This clonotype occurred a few times. Since the library was made to target alpha chains, this beta chain is a stray read and its abundance is not meaningful. The rearrangement joins TRBV7-9 to TRBJ1-1; 11 bases are shared with TRBD1. This CDR3 has 15 residues. V lost 5 bases to trimming and J lost 6 bases; unmatched junction nucleotides: 8. CDR1 SEHNR and CDR2 FQNEAQ come from the germline V gene (reference sequence). The CDR3 protein is CASSKFGQGASEAFF. The CDR3 DNA follows: TGTGCCAGCAGCAAATTCGGACAGGGGGCTTCTGAAGCTTTCTTT.

This clonotype was picked up many times. For a library built for alpha chains, this beta chain is a stray read; little rests on its size. The gene calls are TRBV7-2 and TRBJ1-6; no clear D gene. This CDR3 has 15 residues. Germline V gene data show CDR1 as SGHTA and CDR2 as FQGNSA. V was shortened by 1 base and J by 14 bases, with 18 bases between the two germline ends. CDR3 region: CASSLVVDLEVTLHF. In DNA, the CDR3 is TGTGCCAGCAGCTTAGTTGTAGACCTTGAAGTAACCCTCCACTTT.

This clonotype was observed many times. Found in a library prepared for alpha chains, this beta chain is an off-target read, and its abundance has little meaning. This chain uses TRBV4-3 with TRBJ1-2, with no clear D. V shed 0 bases and J shed 7 bases, with 12 bases lying between them. CDR1 is LGHNA and CDR2 is YSLEER in the germline V gene. The CDR3 contains 14 residues. This chain's CDR3 is CASSQDSLRSGYTF. DNA for the CDR3: TGCGCCAGCAGCCAAGACAGCCTCCGGAGTGGCTACACCTTC.

This clonotype is deemed medium-sized. For a library built for alpha chains, this beta chain is a stray read; little rests on its size. V is TRBV5-6 and J is TRBJ2-3; D ambiguous. CDR1 is SGHDT and CDR2 is YYEEEE in the germline V gene. Trimming shortened V by 0 bases and J by 2 bases, and 4 bases separated the two germline ends. This CDR3 is built from 13 residues. The CDR3 DNA sequence: TGTGCCAGCAGCTTGGGCTACACAGATACGCAGTATTTT. This sequence encodes CASSLGYTDTQYF.

This clonotype was observed many times. This beta chain is a stray read from a library made for alpha chains; its abundance is not meaningful. The chain couples TRBV5-8 to TRBJ1-1, with D possibly being TRBD1 (5 bases). Trimming pared 2 bases from V and 7 bases from J, leaving 18 bases between. The CDR3 loop spans 15 amino acids. Germline V gives CDR1 SGHTS, CDR2 YDEGEE. Written as DNA, the CDR3 is TGTGCCAGCAGCTTTCCTCGCTCTGGGGCGAGTGAAGCTTTCTTT. Amino acid sequence: CASSFPRSGASEAFF.

This clonotype came up many times. This beta chain came through as a stray read in a library set up for alpha chains, and its size says little. This chain joins TRBV6-5 and TRBJ2-1; 8 bases are a match to TRBD1. The V and J ends lost 6 bases and 5 bases, in that order; junction bases with no gene match: 9. The CDR3 sequence is 15 residues long. Germline CDR1 MNHEY, CDR2 SVGAGI. CDR3 DNA: TGTGCCAGCAGGAAGGACAGGGATGGAGACAATGAGCAGTTCTTC. It specifies CASRKDRDGDNEQFF.

This clonotype came up a few times. Since the library was made to target alpha chains, this beta chain is a stray read and its abundance is not meaningful. J is TRBJ2-7 and V is TRBV27, with D tentatively TRBD1 (5 bases). The CDR3 is 13 amino acids. Per germline, CDR1 MNHEY and CDR2 SMNVEV (reference sequence). The V end was cut by 7 bases, the J end by 3 bases, with 13 bases between. Written as DNA, the CDR3 is TGTGCCAGCACTCAGGGTGGCAGCTACGAGCAGTACTTC. As protein: CASTQGGSYEQYF.

This clonotype was counted ten times or more. A library made for alpha chains picked up this beta chain off target, so its size means little. This chain joins TRBV12-3 or TRBV12-4 and TRBJ2-1; the match to TRBD1 covers 9 bases. V shed 6 bases and J 2 bases; nucleotides not matched to a gene: 2. This CDR3 has 14 residues. The DNA of the CDR3 is TGTGCCAGCAGCCGGGACAGGGCCTACAATGAGCAGTTCTTC. The encoded protein is CASSRDRAYNEQFF.

The sample holds many counts of this clonotype. This beta chain is an unintended read in a library built for alpha chains; its size means little. The chain recombines TRBV20-1 with TRBJ2-7, with 8 bases that match TRBD2. V was clipped by 6 bases and J by 6 bases; unmatched bases: 7. This CDR3 comprises 12 residues. Germline V gives CDR1 DFQATT, CDR2 SNEGSKA (reference sequence). DNA of the CDR3: TGCAGTGCAGAGGGACTAGAATCCGAGCAGTACTTC. This gives the protein CSAEGLESEQYF.

In the case of this clonotype: This beta chain is a stray sequence in a library constructed for alpha chains; its clone size is not meaningful. The chain couples TRBV7-3 to TRBJ2-3; no definite D call. V lost 1 base to trimming and J lost 4 bases, with 9 bases between them. Germline CDR1 SGHTA, CDR2 FQGTGA. This CDR3 spans 14 amino acids. The CDR3, as DNA: TGTGCCAGCAGCTTAAGGGCCCCCCCAGATACGCAGTATTTT. Translation gives CASSLRAPPDTQYF.

This clonotype was counted at least ten times. The library was designed around alpha chains, so this beta chain is a stray read whose abundance carries little weight. The chain couples TRBV20-1 to TRBJ2-1, with TRBD2 as a possible D gene (7 bases). The CDR3 length is 16 residues. The V and J ends lost 4 bases and 9 bases respectively, with 25 bases between them. CDR1 is DFQATT and CDR2 is SNEGSKA in the germline V gene (reference sequence). The CDR3 region has the DNA TGCAGTGCTATACCCCCTAGGGGGGGCCTCGAGGGTGAGCAGTTCTTC. Translated: CSAIPPRGGLEGEQFF.

This clonotype was recorded many times. For a library built for alpha chains, this beta chain is a stray read; little rests on its size. This chain joins TRBV11-2 and TRBJ2-7; TRBD1 aligns across 10 bases. The CDR3 consists of 15 residues. From germline, CDR1 is SGHAT and CDR2 FQNNGV. The ends lost 5 bases at V and 2 bases at J; junction bases unmatched: 6. DNA for the CDR3: TGTGCCAGCAGCCCAGCCGGGACAGGGGCCTACGAGCAGTACTTC. Its protein product is CASSPAGTGAYEQYF. Supplemented by reference TRBV11-2 and TRBJ2-7, the full variable domain reads EAGVAQSPRYKIIEKRQSVAFWCNPISGHATLYWYQQILGQGPKLLIQFQNNGVVDDSQLPKDRFSAERLKGVDSTLKIQPAKLEDSAVYLCASSPAGTGAYEQYFGPGTRLTVT.

This clonotype has at least ten counts. This beta chain appears as a stray read in a library generated for alpha chains; its size is not informative. The CDR3 DNA is TGTGCCAGCAGCCGAGTCAGGGGGAAGACTGAAGCTTTCTTT. The encoded protein is CASSRVRGKTEAFF. The chain employs TRBV3-1 and TRBJ1-1, with TRBD1 identical over 7 bases. CDR3 size: 14 residues. Unmatched junction bases numbered 7, after V lost 4 bases and J lost 5 bases. CDR1 LGHDT and CDR2 YNNKEL come from the germline V gene (reference sequence).

This clonotype appeared many times. Because the library targeted alpha chains, this beta chain is an off-target read whose size means little. The chain employs TRBV6-5 and TRBJ2-7; D unclear. The length of the CDR3 is 15 residues. The ends were cut back, 0 bases at V and 4 bases at J, with 13 bases in the middle. Germline values: CDR1 MNHEY, CDR2 SVGAGI. CDR3 nucleotide sequence: TGTGCCAGCAGTTACTCCTTCGCCACCAAGTACGAGCAGTACTTC. It translates to CASSYSFATKYEQYF.

This clonotype was counted ten times or more. The library was built for alpha chains, so this beta chain is an off-target read and its size means little. This rearrangement joins TRBV7-6 to TRBJ1-5; D perhaps matches TRBD1 (6 bases). The CDR3 contains 16 residues. CDR1 is SGHVS, CDR2 FNYEAQ, per germline. V lost 4 bases to trimming and J lost 0 bases, with 13 bases between them. The CDR3 protein is CASSWGTSYSNQPQHF. Here the CDR3 DNA reads TGTGCCAGCAGCTGGGGGACATCATATAGCAATCAGCCCCAGCATTTT.